The T cell receptor (beta chain) described here comes from a study of beta chain features in type 1 diabetes. Overall study context: Age, gender and cell yields were alike across patients and healthy donors.

Trimming shortened V by 7 bases and J by 0 bases, and 12 bases separated the two germline ends. Germline assignment: CDR1 SQVTM and CDR2 ANQGSEA. The CDR3 runs to 13 residues. This clone was detected only a few times. The antigen is undetermined. Sequencing targeted expressed TCRB transcripts, as all isolated RNA had been reverse transcribed. Clones were read by immunoSEQ multiplex PCR, and TCRdb kept only the in-frame ones, dropping some. The repertoire holds 600,000 to 700,000 clones, with around 12% as singletons. Study outcomes and limitations: Type 1 diabetes patients had moderately but significantly shorter TCRB CDR3s in all four CD4+ subsets.

The chain links TRBV29-1 to TRBJ1-1; D might be TRBD1 (5 bases). The clonotype was recovered from a young man with type 1 diabetes. Sequenced input: naive CD4+ T cells from blood. CDR3 sequence reads: CSAAGTLNTEAFF. For the CDR3, the DNA is TGCAGCGCCGCTGGGACCTTGAACACTGAAGCTTTCTTT. Drawing the rest from reference TRBV29-1 and TRBJ1-1, the complete variable domain is SAVISQKPSRDICQRGTSLTIQCQVDSQVTMMFWYRQQPGQSLTLIATANQGSEATYESGFVIDKFPISRPNLTFSTLTVSNMSPEDSSIYLCSAAGTLNTEAFFGQGTRLTVV.